A selection of T cell receptor beta chains follows, all from one sample in a study of blood T cell repertoires in COVID-19. Using immunoSEQ multiplex PCR, the repertoire was profiled, and TCRdb retains in-frame clones only, with some absent. The sample records over 200,000 clones, around 90% being singletons. Sequencing used peripheral blood. The receptor set was obtained from a human donor in a cohort sampled during active COVID-19. The CDR3 runs from the conserved cysteine through the conserved F or W. The D gene is left open where the match is weak. Clone size is given for some rows only: seen once, a few or many times, or a class if the clone is expanded.

D: TRBD1
V: TRBV18
J: TRBJ1-5
size: once
DNA: TGTGCCAGCTTACAAGTCCGGGACAGGGGGCCGAATCAGCCCCAGCATTTT
CDR3: CASLQVRDRGPNQPQHF

D: .
V: TRBV5-1
J: TRBJ2-7
size: .
DNA: TGCGCCAGCAGCTTGGGAAGAGGTACTTCCTACGAGCAGTACTTC
CDR3: CASSLGRGTSYEQYF

D: TRBD1
V: TRBV19
J: TRBJ2-7
size: .
DNA: TGTGCCAGTAGTGTCAGCCGGGACAGGGCTCCTGGCGAGCAGTACTTC
CDR3: CASSVSRDRAPGEQYF

D: .
V: TRBV25-1
J: TRBJ2-7
size: few
DNA: TGTGCCAGCAGCAAACTCGGGACTTCTACCTACGAGCAGTACTTC
CDR3: CASSKLGTSTYEQYF

D: TRBD1
V: TRBV19
J: TRBJ2-7
size: .
DNA: TGTGCCAGTAGTCCCACGACAGGGCGGGAGCAGTACTTC
CDR3: CASSPTTGREQYF

D: .
V: TRBV20-1
J: TRBJ2-7
size: .
DNA: TGCAGTGCCGAAGGAGGGCGCGAGCAGTACTTC
CDR3: CSAEGGREQYF

D: .
V: TRBV19
J: TRBJ1-5
size: .
DNA: TGTGCCAGTAGCTTGTTGGGAGGGTCCAATCAGCCCCAGCATTTT
CDR3: CASSLLGGSNQPQHF

D: TRBD2
V: TRBV28
J: TRBJ2-1
size: few
DNA: TGTGCCAGCAGTACTGGACTAGCCCTCAATGAGCAGTTCTTC
CDR3: CASSTGLALNEQFF

D: TRBD1
V: TRBV30
J: TRBJ2-7
size: .
DNA: TGTGCCTGGAGTTTACAAGCCGGGACAGGAGAGTACGAGCAGTACTTC
CDR3: CAWSLQAGTGEYEQYF

D: .
V: TRBV5-1
J: TRBJ1-2
size: .
DNA: TGCGCCAGCAGCGAACAGGGTGACTATGGCTACACCTTC
CDR3: CASSEQGDYGYTF